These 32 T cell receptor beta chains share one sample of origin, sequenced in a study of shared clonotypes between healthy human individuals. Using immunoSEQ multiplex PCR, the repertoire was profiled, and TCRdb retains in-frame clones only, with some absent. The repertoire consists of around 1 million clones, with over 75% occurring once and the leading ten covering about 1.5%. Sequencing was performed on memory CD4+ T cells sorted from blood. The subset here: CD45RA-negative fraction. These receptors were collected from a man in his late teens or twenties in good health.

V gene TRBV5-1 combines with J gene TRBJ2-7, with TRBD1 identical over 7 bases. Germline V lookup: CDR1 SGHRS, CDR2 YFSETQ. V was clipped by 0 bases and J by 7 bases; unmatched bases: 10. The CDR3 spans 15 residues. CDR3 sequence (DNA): TGCGCCAGCAGCTTGGTAGGGGGCCAATTGGAGGAGCAGTACTTC. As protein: CASSLVGGQLEEQYF.

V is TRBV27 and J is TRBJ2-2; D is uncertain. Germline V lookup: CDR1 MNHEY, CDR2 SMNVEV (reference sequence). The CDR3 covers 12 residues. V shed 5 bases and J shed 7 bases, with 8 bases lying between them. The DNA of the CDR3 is TGTGCCAGCAGTCCGACCCACGGGGAGCTGTTTTTT. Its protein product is CASSPTHGELFF.

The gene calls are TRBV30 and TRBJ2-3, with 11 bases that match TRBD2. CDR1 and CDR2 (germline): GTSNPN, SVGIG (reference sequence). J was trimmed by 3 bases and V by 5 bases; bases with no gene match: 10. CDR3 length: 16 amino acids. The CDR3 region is CAWDPDRLAGTDTQYF. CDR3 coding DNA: TGTGCCTGGGACCCTGATCGACTAGCGGGAACAGATACGCAGTATTTT.

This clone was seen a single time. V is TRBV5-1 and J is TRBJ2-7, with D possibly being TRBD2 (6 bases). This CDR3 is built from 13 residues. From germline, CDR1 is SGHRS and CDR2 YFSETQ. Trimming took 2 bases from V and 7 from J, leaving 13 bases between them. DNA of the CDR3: TGCGCCAGCAGCTTCCCGGGAGTAGGAGAGCAGTACTTC. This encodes CASSFPGVGEQYF.

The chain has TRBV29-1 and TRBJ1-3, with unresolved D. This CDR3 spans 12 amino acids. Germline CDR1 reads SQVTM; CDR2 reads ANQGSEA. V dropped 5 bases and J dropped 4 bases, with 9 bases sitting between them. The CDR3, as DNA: TGCAGCGTTTGGATCGCGGGAAACACCATATATTTT. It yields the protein CSVWIAGNTIYF.

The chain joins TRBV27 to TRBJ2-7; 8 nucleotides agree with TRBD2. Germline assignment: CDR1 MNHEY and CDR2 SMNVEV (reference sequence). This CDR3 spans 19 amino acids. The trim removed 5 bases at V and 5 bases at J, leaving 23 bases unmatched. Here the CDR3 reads CASSKEKTPGGASFHEQYF. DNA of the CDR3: TGTGCCAGCAGTAAAGAAAAAACGCCCGGGGGGGCCTCTTTCCACGAGCAGTACTTC.

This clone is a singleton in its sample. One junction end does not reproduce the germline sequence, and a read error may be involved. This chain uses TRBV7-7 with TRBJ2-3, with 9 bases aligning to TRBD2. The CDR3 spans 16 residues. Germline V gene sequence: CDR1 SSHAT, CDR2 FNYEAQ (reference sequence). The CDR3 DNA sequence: TGTGCTAGCAGCTTAGGTCCTAGCGGGGGCACAGATACGCAGTATTTT. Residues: CASSLGPSGGTDTQYF.

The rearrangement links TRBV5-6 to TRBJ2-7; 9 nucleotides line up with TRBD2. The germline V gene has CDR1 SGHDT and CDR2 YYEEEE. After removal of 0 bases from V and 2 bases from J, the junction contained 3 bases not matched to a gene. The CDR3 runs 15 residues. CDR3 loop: CASSLGLAGTYEQYF. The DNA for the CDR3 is TGTGCCAGCAGCTTGGGCCTAGCGGGGACCTACGAGCAGTACTTC.

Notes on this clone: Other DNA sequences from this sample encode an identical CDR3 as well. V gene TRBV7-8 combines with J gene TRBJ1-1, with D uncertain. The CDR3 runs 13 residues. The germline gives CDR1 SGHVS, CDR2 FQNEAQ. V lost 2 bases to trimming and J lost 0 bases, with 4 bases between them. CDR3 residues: CASSLLMNTEAFF. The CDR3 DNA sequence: TGTGCCAGCAGCTTATTGATGAACACTGAAGCTTTCTTT.

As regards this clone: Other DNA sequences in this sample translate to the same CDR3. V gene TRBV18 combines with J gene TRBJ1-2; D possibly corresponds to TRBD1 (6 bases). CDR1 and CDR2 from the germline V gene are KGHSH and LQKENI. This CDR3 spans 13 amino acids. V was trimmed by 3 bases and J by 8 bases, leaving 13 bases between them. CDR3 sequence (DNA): TGTGCCAGCTCACCTACAGGGACTGGGGGCTACACCTTC. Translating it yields CASSPTGTGGYTF.

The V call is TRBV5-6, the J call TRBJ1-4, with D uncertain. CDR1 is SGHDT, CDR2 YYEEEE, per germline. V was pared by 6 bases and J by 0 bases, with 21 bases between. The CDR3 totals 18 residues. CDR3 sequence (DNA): TGTGCCAGCACCTATTTCCTCTTGGACGGTGCAACTAATGAAAAACTGTTTTTT. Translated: CASTYFLLDGATNEKLFF.

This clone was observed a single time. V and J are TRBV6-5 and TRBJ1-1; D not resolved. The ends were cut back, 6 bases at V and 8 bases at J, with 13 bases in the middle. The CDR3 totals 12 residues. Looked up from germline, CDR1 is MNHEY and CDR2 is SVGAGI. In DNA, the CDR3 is TGTGCCAGCAGCTCGGCCCTAAGGGAAGCTTTCTTT. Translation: CASSSALREAFF.

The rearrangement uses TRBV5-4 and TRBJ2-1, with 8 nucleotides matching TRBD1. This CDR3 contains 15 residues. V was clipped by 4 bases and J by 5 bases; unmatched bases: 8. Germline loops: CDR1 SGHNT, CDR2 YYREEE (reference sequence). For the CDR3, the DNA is TGTGCCAGCAGCGACAGGGGTCCCATCCACAATGAGCAGTTCTTC. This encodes CASSDRGPIHNEQFF.

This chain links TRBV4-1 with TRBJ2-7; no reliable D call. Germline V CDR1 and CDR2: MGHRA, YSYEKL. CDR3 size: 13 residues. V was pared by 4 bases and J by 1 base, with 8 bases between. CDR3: CASSRVESYEQYF. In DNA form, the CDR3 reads TGCGCCAGCAGCCGCGTGGAATCCTACGAGCAGTACTTC.

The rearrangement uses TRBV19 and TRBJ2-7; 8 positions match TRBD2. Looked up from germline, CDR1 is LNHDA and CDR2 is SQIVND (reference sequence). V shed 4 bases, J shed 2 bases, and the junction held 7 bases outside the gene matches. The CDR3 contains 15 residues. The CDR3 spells CASSTGSGGPYEQYF. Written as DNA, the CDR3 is TGTGCCAGTAGTACAGGGTCGGGAGGGCCCTACGAGCAGTACTTC. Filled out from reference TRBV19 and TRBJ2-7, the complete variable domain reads DGGITQSPKYLFRKEGQNVTLSCEQNLNHDAMYWYRQDPGQGLRLIYYSQIVNDFQKGDIAEGYSVSREKKESFPLTVTSAQKNPTAFYLCASSTGSGGPYEQYFGPGTRLTVT.

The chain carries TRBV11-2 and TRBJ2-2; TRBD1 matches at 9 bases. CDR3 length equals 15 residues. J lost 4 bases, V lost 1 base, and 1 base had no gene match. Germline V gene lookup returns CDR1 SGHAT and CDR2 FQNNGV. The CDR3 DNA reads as TGTGCCAGCAGCTTAGTGGACAGGGGCACCGGGGAGCTGTTTTTT. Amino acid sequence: CASSLVDRGTGELFF.

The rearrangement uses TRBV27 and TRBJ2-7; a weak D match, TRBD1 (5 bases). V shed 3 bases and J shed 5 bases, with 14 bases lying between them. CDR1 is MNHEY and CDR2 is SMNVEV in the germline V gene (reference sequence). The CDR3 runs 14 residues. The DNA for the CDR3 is TGTGCCAGCAGTTTGGGGCAGGGAATCCACGAGCAGTACTTC. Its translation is CASSLGQGIHEQYF.

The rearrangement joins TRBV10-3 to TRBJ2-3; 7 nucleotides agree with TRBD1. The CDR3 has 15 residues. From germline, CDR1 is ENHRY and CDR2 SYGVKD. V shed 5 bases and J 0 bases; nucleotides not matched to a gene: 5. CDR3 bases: TGTGCCATCAGTAAGACAGGGTCTAGCACAGATACGCAGTATTTT. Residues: CAISKTGSSTDTQYF.

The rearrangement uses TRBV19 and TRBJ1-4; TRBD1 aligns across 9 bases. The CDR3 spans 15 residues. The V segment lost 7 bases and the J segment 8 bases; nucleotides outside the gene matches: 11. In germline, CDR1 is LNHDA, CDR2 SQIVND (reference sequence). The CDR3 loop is CASTPTGTGREKLFF. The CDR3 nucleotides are TGTGCCAGTACCCCAACCGGGACAGGGAGGGAAAAACTGTTTTTT.

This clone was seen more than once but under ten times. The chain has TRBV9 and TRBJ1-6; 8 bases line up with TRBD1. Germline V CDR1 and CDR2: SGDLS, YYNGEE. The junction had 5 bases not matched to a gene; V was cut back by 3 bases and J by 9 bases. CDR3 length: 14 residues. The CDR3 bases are TGTGCCAGCAGCGCGGGACAGGCCACTTCACCCCTCCACTTT. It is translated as CASSAGQATSPLHF.

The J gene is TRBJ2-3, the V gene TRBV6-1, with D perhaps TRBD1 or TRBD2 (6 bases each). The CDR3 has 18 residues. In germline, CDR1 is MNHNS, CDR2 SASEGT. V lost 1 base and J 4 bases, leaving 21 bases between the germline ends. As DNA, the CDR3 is TGTGCCAGCAGTGAAGAAATTACGGGGGCCTGGAGGGCAGATACGCAGTATTTT. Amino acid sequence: CASSEEITGAWRADTQYF.

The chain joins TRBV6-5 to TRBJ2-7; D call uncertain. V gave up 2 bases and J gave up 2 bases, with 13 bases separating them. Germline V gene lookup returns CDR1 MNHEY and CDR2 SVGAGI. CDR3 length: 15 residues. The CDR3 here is CASSYGVKGPYEQYF. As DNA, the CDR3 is TGTGCCAGCAGTTACGGCGTCAAAGGGCCCTACGAGCAGTACTTC.

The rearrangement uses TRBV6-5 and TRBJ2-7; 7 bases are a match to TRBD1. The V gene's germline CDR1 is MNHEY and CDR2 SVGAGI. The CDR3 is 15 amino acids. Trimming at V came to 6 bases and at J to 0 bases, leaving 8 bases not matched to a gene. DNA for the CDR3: TGTGCCAGCAGCTCCGGGACAGCGTCCTCCTACGAGCAGTACTTC. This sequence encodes CASSSGTASSYEQYF.

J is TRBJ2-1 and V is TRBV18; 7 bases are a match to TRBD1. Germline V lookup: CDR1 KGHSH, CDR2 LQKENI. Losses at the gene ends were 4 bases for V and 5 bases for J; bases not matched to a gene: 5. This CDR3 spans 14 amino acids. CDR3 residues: CASSRDREDNEQFF. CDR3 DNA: TGTGCCAGCTCACGAGACAGGGAAGACAATGAGCAGTTCTTC.

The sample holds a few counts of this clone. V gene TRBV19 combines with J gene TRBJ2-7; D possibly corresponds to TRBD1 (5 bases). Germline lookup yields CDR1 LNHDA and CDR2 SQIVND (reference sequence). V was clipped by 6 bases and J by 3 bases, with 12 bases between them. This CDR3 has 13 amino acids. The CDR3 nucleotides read TGTGCCAGTAGCTGCGTACAGGACTACGAGCAGTACTTC. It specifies CASSCVQDYEQYF.

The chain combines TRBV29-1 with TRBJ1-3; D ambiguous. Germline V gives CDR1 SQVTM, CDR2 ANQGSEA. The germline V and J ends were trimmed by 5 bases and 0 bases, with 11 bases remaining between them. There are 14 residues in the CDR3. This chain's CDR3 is CSVIETTSGNTIYF. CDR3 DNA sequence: TGCAGCGTTATAGAGACCACCTCTGGAAACACCATATATTTT.

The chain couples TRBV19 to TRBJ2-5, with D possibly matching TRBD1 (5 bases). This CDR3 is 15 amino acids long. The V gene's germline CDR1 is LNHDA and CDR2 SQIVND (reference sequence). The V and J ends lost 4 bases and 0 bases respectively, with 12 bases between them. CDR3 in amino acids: CASSNRTIHQETQYF. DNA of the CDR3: TGTGCCAGTAGTAACAGGACAATCCACCAAGAGACCCAGTACTTC.

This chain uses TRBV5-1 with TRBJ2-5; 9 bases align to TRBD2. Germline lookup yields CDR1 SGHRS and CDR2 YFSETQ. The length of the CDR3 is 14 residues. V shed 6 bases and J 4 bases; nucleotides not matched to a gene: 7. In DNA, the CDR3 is TGCGCCAGCATGAAGATAGCGGGAGCAGAGACCCAGTACTTC. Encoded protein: CASMKIAGAETQYF.

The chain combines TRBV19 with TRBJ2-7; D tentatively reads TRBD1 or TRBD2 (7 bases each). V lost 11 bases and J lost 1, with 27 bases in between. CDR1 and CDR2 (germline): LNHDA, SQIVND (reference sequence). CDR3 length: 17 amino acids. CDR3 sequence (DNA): TGTGCCCCTCCATCTGGGCAGGGGGGGGTTAAGTCCTACGAGCAGTACTTC. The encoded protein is CAPPSGQGGVKSYEQYF.

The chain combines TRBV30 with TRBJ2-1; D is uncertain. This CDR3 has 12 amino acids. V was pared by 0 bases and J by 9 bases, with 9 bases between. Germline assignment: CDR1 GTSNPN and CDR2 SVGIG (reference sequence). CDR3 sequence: CAWSVTGREQFF. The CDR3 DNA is TGTGCCTGGAGTGTAACCGGGCGTGAGCAGTTCTTC.

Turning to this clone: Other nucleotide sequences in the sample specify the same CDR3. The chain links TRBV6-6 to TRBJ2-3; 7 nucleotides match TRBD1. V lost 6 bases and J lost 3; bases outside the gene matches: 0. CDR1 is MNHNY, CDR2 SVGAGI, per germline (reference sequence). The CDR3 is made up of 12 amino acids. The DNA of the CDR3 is TGTGCCAGCAGCAGGGGGACAGATACGCAGTATTTT. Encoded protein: CASSRGTDTQYF.

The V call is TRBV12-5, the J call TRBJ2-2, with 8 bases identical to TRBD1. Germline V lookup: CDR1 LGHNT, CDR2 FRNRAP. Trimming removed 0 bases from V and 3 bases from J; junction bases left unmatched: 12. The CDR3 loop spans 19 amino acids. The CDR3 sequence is CASGLVLAGGIYDTGELFF. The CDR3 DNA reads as TGTGCTAGTGGTTTGGTACTAGCAGGGGGCATCTATGACACCGGGGAGCTGTTTTTT.